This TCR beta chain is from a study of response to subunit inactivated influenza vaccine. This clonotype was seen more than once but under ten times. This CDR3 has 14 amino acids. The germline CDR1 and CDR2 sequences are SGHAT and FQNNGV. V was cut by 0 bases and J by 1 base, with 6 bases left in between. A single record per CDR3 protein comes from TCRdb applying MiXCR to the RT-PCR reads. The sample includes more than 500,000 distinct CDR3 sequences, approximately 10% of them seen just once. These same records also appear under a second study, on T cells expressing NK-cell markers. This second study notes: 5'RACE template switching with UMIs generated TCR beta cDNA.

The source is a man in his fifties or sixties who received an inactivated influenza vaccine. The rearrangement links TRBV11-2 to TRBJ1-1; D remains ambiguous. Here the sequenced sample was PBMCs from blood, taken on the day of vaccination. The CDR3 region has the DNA TGTGCCAGCAGCTTAGATTGGACGAACACTGAAGCTTTCTTT. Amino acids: CASSLDWTNTEAFF.